These 23 T cell receptor beta chains share one sample of origin, sequenced in a study of T-cell memory formation after mild COVID-19 (dated by TCRdb to the early 2020s). Library construction relied on 5' RACE. Sequencing took place on an Illumina NovaSeq 6000. TCRdb reran the public reads through fastp at Q25 and MiXCR, keeping productive beta chains. Rows are unified per CDR3 protein, each entry keeping the most common DNA and genes. This sample is represented by approximately 240,000 distinct CDR3 sequences; roughly 17% of them were singletons. Jointly, the top ten make up approximately 3.5% of the sample. Sequenced material: PBMCs or a T cell subset sorted from them (not recorded which). The receptors shown here come from a man between 18 and 29 years old who had mild COVID-19 (a few samples of this study predate the infection). The sample titles of this study are shuffled in the database, so cell type and time point are left out; the donor was told from shared clones.

This clonotype showed up just a few times. The rearrangement joins TRBV7-8 to TRBJ2-1; 7 positions agree with TRBD2. The germline gives CDR1 SGHVS, CDR2 FQNEAQ. The CDR3 consists of 15 residues. V dropped 2 bases and J dropped 0; count of bases not matched to a gene: 1. The CDR3 nucleotides are TGTGCCAGCAGCTTAAGCGGGATCTCCTACAATGAGCAGTTCTTC. This codes for CASSLSGISYNEQFF.

This clonotype was counted a few times. This sequence joins TRBV29-1 and TRBJ2-3, with D tentatively TRBD1 (6 bases). The germline V gene encodes CDR1 SQVTM and CDR2 ANQGSEA. The V and J ends lost 4 bases and 5 bases respectively, with 10 bases between them. The CDR3 has 12 residues. CDR3 amino acids: CSVGQGQDTQYF. The CDR3 nucleotides read TGCAGCGTTGGTCAGGGGCAAGATACGCAGTATTTT.

The rearrangement uses TRBV4-2 and TRBJ2-7; D possibly matches TRBD1 or TRBD2 (5 bases each). The CDR3 contains 19 residues. Trimming shortened V by 1 base and J by 1 base, and 23 bases separated the two germline ends. Germline values: CDR1 LGHNA, CDR2 YNFKEQ. The CDR3 sequence is CASSQATNPGTEDSYEQYF. CDR3 nucleotides: TGTGCCAGCAGCCAAGCGACGAACCCCGGGACGGAGGATTCCTACGAGCAGTACTTC.

This clonotype turned up a few times. The V and J genes are TRBV5-1 and TRBJ1-1; the D is unclear. The V end lost 7 bases, the J end lost 0 bases, and 10 bases lay between the germline ends. Germline V gene data show CDR1 as SGHRS and CDR2 as YFSETQ. The CDR3 spans 13 residues. DNA of the CDR3: TGCGCCAGCGCTAGAAGCCTGAACACTGAAGCTTTCTTT. Protein product: CASARSLNTEAFF.

Many counts were recorded for this clonotype. The J gene is TRBJ1-6, the V gene TRBV7-3, with 10 bases identical to TRBD1. Trimming took 4 bases from V and 6 from J; bases not matched to a gene: 3. Germline assignment: CDR1 SGHTA and CDR2 FQGTGA. The CDR3 contains 15 residues. CDR3 DNA: TGTGCCAGCAGCTCCCGGGACAGGGGTAATTCACCCCTCCACTTT. Translation gives CASSSRDRGNSPLHF.

There are a few counts of this clonotype. The CDR3 loop reads CASSQAVGYGYTF. CDR3 DNA: TGCGCCAGCAGCCAAGCGGTAGGCTATGGCTACACCTTC. This rearrangement joins TRBV4-3 to TRBJ1-2; no definite D call. The CDR3 totals 13 residues. Trimming stripped 1 base from V and 4 bases from J, with 7 bases between. Germline V gives CDR1 LGHNA, CDR2 YSLEER.

The V gene is TRBV3-1, the J gene TRBJ1-1; D uncertain. Germline CDR1 is LGHDT and CDR2 is YNNKEL (reference sequence). The V gene lost 4 bases and the J gene lost 5 bases, with 14 bases spanning the gap. The CDR3 has 14 amino acids. The CDR3 region has the DNA TGTGCCAGCAGCCCCTACGTGGGGAGAACTGAAGCTTTCTTT. It codes for CASSPYVGRTEAFF. Complete variable domain (other parts from reference TRBV3-1 and TRBJ1-1): DTAVSQTPKYLVTQMGNDKSIKCEQNLGHDTMYWYKQDSKKFLKIMFSYNNKELIINETVPNRFSPKSPDKAHLNLHINSLELGDSAVYFCASSPYVGRTEAFFGQGTRLTVV.

This clonotype was observed a few times. The rearrangement joins TRBV5-1 to TRBJ2-5; D may be TRBD1 (6 bases). V gave up 0 bases and J gave up 2 bases, with 11 bases separating them. Germline CDR1 is SGHRS and CDR2 is YFSETQ. This CDR3 is 15 amino acids long. The chain's CDR3 is CASSLAGGQQETQYF. For the CDR3, the DNA is TGCGCCAGCAGCTTGGCCGGTGGACAGCAAGAGACCCAGTACTTC.

This chain joins TRBV11-1 and TRBJ1-4; D is undetermined. The CDR3 is 13 residues long. Trimming cost V 5 bases and J 3 bases, with 7 bases left between them. Germline V gives CDR1 SGHAT, CDR2 FQDESV (reference sequence). The CDR3 nucleotides are TGTGCCAGCAGCGTACGAGCTAATGAAAAACTGTTTTTT. It yields the protein CASSVRANEKLFF. The full variable domain, in which reference TRBV11-1 and TRBJ1-4 provide the parts outside the CDR3, is EAEVAQSPRYKITEKSQAVAFWCDPISGHATLYWYRQILGQGPELLVQFQDESVVDDSQLPKDRFSAERLKGVDSTLKIQPAELGDSAMYLCASSVRANEKLFFGSGTQLSVL.

This clonotype was found a few times. The genes are TRBV7-9 and TRBJ1-4, with D hard to call. The CDR3 loop spans 13 amino acids. V was trimmed by 2 bases and J by 5 bases, leaving 6 bases between them. Germline values: CDR1 SEHNR, CDR2 FQNEAQ (reference sequence). As DNA, the CDR3 is TGTGCCAGCAGCTTATACACAAATGAAAAACTGTTTTTT. As protein: CASSLYTNEKLFF.

This clonotype was counted a few times. The CDR3 here is CASSLMGVPQNTEAFF. CDR3 DNA sequence: TGTGCCAGCAGCCTAATGGGGGTCCCCCAGAACACTGAAGCTTTCTTT. V gene TRBV7-2 combines with J gene TRBJ1-1; possibly TRBD1 for D (5 bases). The CDR3 sequence is 16 residues long. With 5 bases removed from V and 1 base from J, the gap between germline ends came to 17 bases. Germline V gene data show CDR1 as SGHTA and CDR2 as FQGNSA. Using reference TRBV7-2 and TRBJ1-1 for the parts outside the CDR3, the full variable domain is GAGVSQSPSNKVTEKGKDVELRCDPISGHTALYWYRQSLGQGLEFLIYFQGNSAPDKSGLPSDRFSAERTGGSVSTLTIQRTQQEDSAVYLCASSLMGVPQNTEAFFGQGTRLTVV.

CDR3 nucleotide sequence: TGTGCCAGCAGTTTTGGGGGGCTCAGTGAAAAACTGTTTTTT. It specifies CASSFGGLSEKLFF. The chain recombines TRBV28 with TRBJ1-4; D may be TRBD1 (6 bases). V was pared by 3 bases and J by 7 bases, with 12 bases between. The CDR3 is made up of 14 amino acids. Germline loops: CDR1 MDHEN, CDR2 SYDVKM.

The V gene is TRBV19, the J gene TRBJ1-2; possibly TRBD1 for D (5 bases). Germline values: CDR1 LNHDA, CDR2 SQIVND (reference sequence). The ends were cut back, 8 bases at V and 2 bases at J, with 15 bases in the middle. There are 14 residues in the CDR3. This CDR3 reads CASRRGEVNYGYTF. DNA for the CDR3: TGTGCCAGTCGTCGGGGGGAGGTAAACTATGGCTACACCTTC.

Ten or more counts support this clonotype. This chain links TRBV12-3 or TRBV12-4 with TRBJ2-1; D perhaps matches TRBD1 (6 bases). There are 13 residues in the CDR3. V lost 1 base, J lost 6 bases, and 7 bases lay in between. The CDR3: CASSLVQGNEQFF. The CDR3 DNA is TGTGCCAGCAGTTTAGTACAGGGCAATGAGCAGTTCTTC.

This clonotype was recorded a few times. V and J are TRBV5-1 and TRBJ2-3; TRBD2 agrees at 8 bases. J was trimmed by 5 bases and V by 8 bases; bases with no gene match: 13. Germline V gives CDR1 SGHRS, CDR2 YFSETQ. The CDR3 is 15 amino acids. The CDR3 region has the DNA TGCGCCAGTTCCCTTCTAGCGGGCGTTAGAGATACGCAGTATTTT. Translation: CASSLLAGVRDTQYF.

This clonotype was counted only a few times. V gene TRBV7-2 combines with J gene TRBJ1-1; D remains ambiguous. V lost 2 bases and J lost 8, with 15 bases in between. Germline lookup yields CDR1 SGHTA and CDR2 FQGNSA. This CDR3 has 14 residues. As DNA, the CDR3 is TGTGCCAGCAGCTTATTCCCCGATTCTAAAGAAGCTTTCTTT. Translated: CASSLFPDSKEAFF.

This clonotype was observed a few times. The chain is built from TRBV12-3 or TRBV12-4 and TRBJ1-4; no definite D call. V was cut by 6 bases and J by 4 bases, with 15 bases left in between. The CDR3 runs 15 residues. The CDR3 bases are TGTGCCAGCAGGTTCCTGACCGCAAGTAATGAAAAACTGTTTTTT. It is translated as CASRFLTASNEKLFF.

The chain uses TRBV25-1 and TRBJ1-6, with 8 bases matching TRBD1. V lost 4 bases to trimming and J lost 0 bases; unmatched junction nucleotides: 14. In germline, CDR1 is MGHDK, CDR2 SYGVNS. The CDR3 is made up of 20 amino acids. Here the CDR3 reads CASSATLGQGGGSYNSPLHF. The CDR3 DNA sequence: TGTGCCAGCAGTGCCACTCTCGGACAGGGTGGGGGCTCCTATAATTCACCCCTCCACTTT.

The gene calls are TRBV3-1 and TRBJ2-5; 12 positions agree with TRBD2. The CDR3 sequence is 17 residues long. The J segment lost 0 bases and the V segment lost 4 bases, leaving 6 bases of the junction unmatched. Germline V gives CDR1 LGHDT, CDR2 YNNKEL (reference sequence). CDR3 nucleotide sequence: TGTGCCAGCAGCCCCGGACTAGCGGGGTCGTACCAAGAGACCCAGTACTTC. Amino acids: CASSPGLAGSYQETQYF.

V is TRBV3-1 and J is TRBJ2-1; 9 positions agree with TRBD1. Trimming removed 3 bases from V and 6 bases from J; junction bases left unmatched: 3. Germline V gives CDR1 LGHDT, CDR2 YNNKEL (reference sequence). The CDR3 length is 14 residues. The CDR3 region is CASSQGQGSNEQFF. CDR3 coding DNA: TGTGCCAGCAGCCAGGGACAGGGAAGCAATGAGCAGTTCTTC.

This clonotype was counted a few times. The chain carries TRBV11-2 and TRBJ2-1; a weak D match, TRBD2 (6 bases). Germline loops: CDR1 SGHAT, CDR2 FQNNGV. CDR3 length: 14 residues. Trimming left V 2 bases short and J 6 bases short, with 11 bases between. Here the CDR3 DNA reads TGTGCCAGCAGCTTACACCCCGGGGGCAATGAGCAGTTCTTC. Translating it yields CASSLHPGGNEQFF.

The chain combines TRBV20-1 with TRBJ2-1; TRBD2 matches 8 bases. CDR3 size: 15 residues. CDR1 DFQATT and CDR2 SNEGSKA come from the germline V gene (reference sequence). The J segment lost 8 bases and the V segment lost 5 bases, leaving 14 bases of the junction unmatched. CDR3 nucleotide sequence: TGCAGTGCTCCGAGAGAACGGGGGGGCTTGGATGAGCAGTTCTTC. Encoded protein: CSAPRERGGLDEQFF.

The sample holds a few counts of this clonotype. The genes are TRBV7-2 and TRBJ2-3; tentatively, D is TRBD2 (6 bases). V lost 7 bases and J lost 2, with 13 bases in between. CDR1 and CDR2 (germline): SGHTA, FQGNSA. The length of the CDR3 is 14 residues. CDR3 sequence reads: CASTLRGYTDTQYF. CDR3 nucleotides: TGTGCCAGCACCCTCCGGGGGTACACAGATACGCAGTATTTT.